What follows are 9 T cell receptor beta chains derived from one specimen sequenced in a study of blood T cells in healthy people across ages. Next came a second PCR, run for about 7 to 12 cycles, which used a sample-barcoded 5' primer along with a J-beta primer mix. From the 5' RACE reads, TCRdb called clonotypes with MiXCR, one entry per CDR3 protein. The table records 1.2 million to 1.5 million distinct CDR3 sequences, roughly 64% of them present only once. What was sequenced was blood. The receptors were gathered from a man between 18 and 29 years old in good health.

The J gene is TRBJ2-1, the V gene TRBV10-2, with 7 nucleotides matching TRBD2. CDR1 is WSHSY, CDR2 SAAADI, per germline. V shed 8 bases and J 11 bases; nucleotides not matched to a gene: 9. The CDR3 runs 12 residues. DNA for the CDR3: TGCGCCAGCGGGGAGGGGATGCTGAAGCAGTTCTTC. Translating it yields CASGEGMLKQFF.

V gene TRBV20-1 combines with J gene TRBJ2-5, with D perhaps being TRBD1 or TRBD2 (5 bases each). The CDR3 is made up of 14 amino acids. Trimming cost V 6 bases and J 2 bases, with 16 bases left between them. Germline loops: CDR1 DFQATT, CDR2 SNEGSKA (reference sequence). CDR3: CSAPSDSGQETQYF. Written as DNA, the CDR3 is TGCAGTGCCCCATCAGACAGCGGTCAAGAGACCCAGTACTTC.

DNA for the CDR3: TGTGCCAGCAGCGTCTCCACCGATTCCTTCTATGGCTACACCTTC. It specifies CASSVSTDSFYGYTF. V and J are TRBV9 and TRBJ1-2; no clear D gene. The V end was cut by 2 bases, the J end by 4 bases, with 15 bases between. Germline V CDR1 and CDR2: SGDLS, YYNGEE. This CDR3 has 15 amino acids. Combining the CDR3 with reference TRBV9 and TRBJ1-2 gives the whole variable domain DSGVTQTPKHLITATGQRVTLRCSPRSGDLSVYWYQQSLDQGLQFLIQYYNGEERAKGNILERFSAQQFPDLHSELNLSSLELGDSALYFCASSVSTDSFYGYTFGSGTRLTVV.

This chain connects TRBV25-1 to TRBJ2-5; 9 bases are shared with TRBD2. With 9 bases clipped from V and 3 bases from J, the junction kept 11 bases outside the gene matches. The CDR3 is 15 residues long. CDR1 and CDR2 (germline): MGHDK, SYGVNS. The chain's CDR3 is CARKRTERGEETQYF. Here the CDR3 DNA reads TGTGCCAGAAAGAGAACCGAGCGGGGGGAAGAGACCCAGTACTTC.

This clonotype was seen once. The junction departs from germline at one end; a sequencing error may be responsible. The chain has TRBV4-3 and TRBJ2-1; unclear D gene. The length of the CDR3 is 15 residues. CDR1 is LGHNA, CDR2 YSLEER, per germline. The CDR3, as DNA: TGCGCCAGCAGCCAAGATACAAGCTCCTACAATAAGCAGTTCTTC. This translates into CASSQDTSSYNKQFF.

This clonotype appeared a few times. V gene TRBV20-1 combines with J gene TRBJ2-7; 12 bases fit TRBD2. This CDR3 contains 15 residues. The germline gives CDR1 DFQATT, CDR2 SNEGSKA (reference sequence). After removal of 3 bases from V and 2 bases from J, the junction contained 5 bases not matched to a gene. The CDR3 region is CSASRRTSGTYEQYF. In nucleotides, the CDR3 is TGCAGTGCTAGTCGGAGGACTAGCGGGACCTACGAGCAGTACTTC.

The CDR3 DNA is TGTGCCAGCAGTTACGGGGTCGAGGGCTATGGCTACACCTTC. Protein product: CASSYGVEGYGYTF. The J gene is TRBJ1-2, the V gene TRBV6-5; D unclear. This CDR3 comprises 14 residues. Trimming took 2 bases from V and 4 from J, leaving 11 bases between them. Germline V lookup: CDR1 MNHEY, CDR2 SVGAGI.

This clonotype was found a few times. V is TRBV7-2 and J is TRBJ1-2; D ambiguous. The CDR3 totals 15 residues. CDR1 is SGHTA and CDR2 is FQGNSA in the germline V gene. Between the trimmed V and J ends, which lost 3 bases and 4 bases, there was a span of 15 bases. The DNA for the CDR3 is TGTGCCAGCAGCTTCACAGAGACTTATATCTATGGCTACACCTTC. This sequence encodes CASSFTETYIYGYTF.

This rearrangement joins TRBV5-5 to TRBJ2-1; D is perhaps TRBD2 (5 bases). Germline V CDR1 and CDR2: SGHKS, YYEKEE (reference sequence). The CDR3 is 16 residues long. V lost 1 base and J 2 bases, leaving 13 bases between the germline ends. CDR3 amino acids: CASSLSMGEAYNEQFF. DNA of the CDR3: TGTGCCAGCAGCTTGTCAATGGGAGAGGCCTACAATGAGCAGTTCTTC.